A selection of T cell receptor beta chains follows, all from one sample in a study of Graves' ophthalmopathy and Graves' hyperthyroidism. TCRdb reprocessed the multiplex PCR reads via MiXCR and lists one record per CDR3 protein. Seen here are approximately 210,000 distinct CDR3 sequences, just under 30% observed once, and the top ten hold about 9.3%. The sample consisted of peripheral blood. The source of these receptors is a man in his fifties or sixties with Graves' ophthalmopathy. CDR3s include the opening cysteine and the closing phenylalanine or tryptophan. The order of the fields is D gene, J gene, V gene, clone size, CDR3 protein, CDR3 DNA. D genes are given only for firm matches. Size tells how often a clone was seen (once, few, many) or the class of an expanded clone, and some rows leave it out.

D gene: .; J gene: TRBJ1-2; V gene: TRBV29-1; clone size: many; CDR3 protein: CSVELPTGWRDYGYTF; CDR3 DNA: TGCAGCGTTGAACTCCCCACGGGGTGGAGGGACTATGGCTACACCTTC
D gene: .; J gene: TRBJ2-7; V gene: TRBV20-1; clone size: many; CDR3 protein: CSARTQGMYEQYF; CDR3 DNA: TGCAGTGCTAGAACCCAGGGGATGTACGAGCAGTACTTC
D gene: TRBD1; J gene: TRBJ2-5; V gene: TRBV28; clone size: many; CDR3 protein: CASSSAGGGATGGRRETQYF; CDR3 DNA: TGTGCCAGCAGTTCTGCAGGGGGCGGGGCGACAGGGGGACGGCGAGAGACCCAGTACTTC
D gene: .; J gene: TRBJ1-1; V gene: TRBV6-5; clone size: .; CDR3 protein: CASSTRGHNTEAFF; CDR3 DNA: TGTGCCAGCAGTACTAGGGGCCACAACACTGAAGCTTTCTTT
D gene: .; J gene: TRBJ2-5; V gene: TRBV28; clone size: .; CDR3 protein: CASSLGTAPTAYQETQYF; CDR3 DNA: TGTGCCAGCAGTTTGGGCACGGCCCCGACAGCTTATCAAGAGACCCAGTACTTC
D gene: .; J gene: TRBJ1-2; V gene: TRBV27; clone size: .; CDR3 protein: CASSPTRYLSYGYTF; CDR3 DNA: TGTGCCAGCAGTCCCACGCGATACCTCTCCTATGGCTACACCTTC
D gene: .; J gene: TRBJ2-5; V gene: TRBV15; clone size: once; CDR3 protein: CATTLGPPYQETQYF; CDR3 DNA: TGTGCCACCACCCTTGGACCTCCGTACCAAGAGACCCAGTACTTC
D gene: .; J gene: TRBJ2-4; V gene: TRBV19; clone size: few; CDR3 protein: CASSIDPDRNLAKNIQYF; CDR3 DNA: TGTGCCAGTAGTATAGATCCCGACAGAAATCTAGCCAAAAACATTCAGTACTTC
D gene: TRBD2; J gene: TRBJ2-7; V gene: TRBV5-6; clone size: many; CDR3 protein: CASSRLGSGRSEQYF; CDR3 DNA: TGTGCCAGCAGCCGCCTAGGTAGCGGGAGATCCGAGCAGTACTTC
D gene: .; J gene: TRBJ1-1; V gene: TRBV14; clone size: many; CDR3 protein: CASSQALNTEAFF; CDR3 DNA: TGTGCCAGCAGCCAAGCCCTGAACACTGAAGCTTTCTTT
D gene: TRBD1; J gene: TRBJ2-7; V gene: TRBV7-2; clone size: .; CDR3 protein: CATAPDRGLYEQYF; CDR3 DNA: TGTGCCACCGCCCCCGACAGGGGGCTATACGAGCAGTACTTC
D gene: TRBD1; J gene: TRBJ2-5; V gene: TRBV20-1; clone size: many; CDR3 protein: CSAIKGAQQETQYF; CDR3 DNA: TGCAGTGCTATAAAGGGGGCTCAACAAGAGACCCAGTACTTC
D gene: .; J gene: TRBJ1-3; V gene: TRBV20-1; clone size: many; CDR3 protein: CGARSVSGNTIYF; CDR3 DNA: TGCGGTGCTAGATCGGTCTCTGGAAACACCATATATTTT
D gene: .; J gene: TRBJ2-4; V gene: TRBV20-1; clone size: many; CDR3 protein: CSAARGRGDIQYF; CDR3 DNA: TGCAGTGCAGCGAGGGGTAGGGGGGACATTCAGTACTTC
D gene: .; J gene: TRBJ2-7; V gene: TRBV30; clone size: many; CDR3 protein: CAWNNSPTYEQYF; CDR3 DNA: TGTGCCTGGAATAATTCCCCCACCTACGAGCAGTACTTC
D gene: .; J gene: TRBJ2-7; V gene: TRBV29-1; clone size: .; CDR3 protein: CSGTDNGYEQYF; CDR3 DNA: TGCAGCGGTACGGATAATGGCTACGAGCAGTACTTC
D gene: .; J gene: TRBJ1-5; V gene: TRBV27; clone size: .; CDR3 protein: CASTWSVNQPQHF; CDR3 DNA: TGTGCCAGCACCTGGAGTGTCAATCAGCCCCAGCATTTT
D gene: .; J gene: TRBJ2-3; V gene: TRBV20-1; clone size: many; CDR3 protein: CSARSLTRDLTDTQYF; CDR3 DNA: TGCAGTGCTAGATCCCTGACTAGAGACCTCACAGATACGCAGTATTTT
D gene: .; J gene: TRBJ1-2; V gene: TRBV12-3/TRBV12-4; clone size: .; CDR3 protein: CASSSVTYYGYTF; CDR3 DNA: TGTGCCAGCAGTTCGGTCACCTACTATGGCTACACCTTC
D gene: TRBD1; J gene: TRBJ2-2; V gene: TRBV6-2/TRBV6-3; clone size: many; CDR3 protein: CASSWAQGLTGELFF; CDR3 DNA: TGTGCCAGCAGTTGGGCACAGGGGTTGACCGGGGAGCTGTTTTTT
D gene: .; J gene: TRBJ2-7; V gene: TRBV6-1; clone size: many; CDR3 protein: CASSEGRGPYEQYF; CDR3 DNA: TGTGCCAGCAGTGAAGGGCGGGGTCCCTACGAGCAGTACTTC
D gene: .; J gene: TRBJ1-2; V gene: TRBV15; clone size: many; CDR3 protein: CATSRETDNYGYTF; CDR3 DNA: TGTGCCACCAGCAGAGAGACTGATAACTATGGCTACACCTTC
D gene: .; J gene: TRBJ2-4; V gene: TRBV15; clone size: .; CDR3 protein: CASSSRGTKNIQYF; CDR3 DNA: TGTGCCAGCAGTTCCAGGGGAACCAAAAACATTCAGTACTTC
D gene: TRBD1; J gene: TRBJ2-5; V gene: TRBV19; clone size: many; CDR3 protein: CASSISGTAQETQYF; CDR3 DNA: TGTGCCAGTAGTATCAGTGGGACAGCCCAAGAGACCCAGTACTTC
D gene: .; J gene: TRBJ2-4; V gene: TRBV6-1; clone size: .; CDR3 protein: CASSAGRGIQYF; CDR3 DNA: TGTGCCAGCAGTGCGGGTAGGGGCATTCAGTACTTC
D gene: .; J gene: TRBJ1-1; V gene: TRBV19; clone size: many; CDR3 protein: CASRHRDGNTEAFF; CDR3 DNA: TGTGCCAGTCGACACCGGGACGGTAACACTGAAGCTTTCTTT
D gene: TRBD2; J gene: TRBJ2-5; V gene: TRBV5-1; clone size: many; CDR3 protein: CASSLPAGSGSALETQYF; CDR3 DNA: TGCGCCAGCAGCCTCCCGGCGGGTAGCGGGAGTGCCCTGGAGACCCAGTACTTC
D gene: .; J gene: TRBJ1-3; V gene: TRBV12-3/TRBV12-4; clone size: many; CDR3 protein: CASSPHVRNTIYF; CDR3 DNA: TGTGCCAGCAGTCCCCACGTAAGAAACACCATATATTTT
D gene: TRBD1; J gene: TRBJ2-7; V gene: TRBV29-1; clone size: many; CDR3 protein: CSVMTGTYEQYF; CDR3 DNA: TGCAGCGTGATGACAGGGACCTACGAGCAGTACTTC